This is a list of T cell receptor beta chains from one sample in a study of somatic mutations in cytotoxic T cells in rheumatoid arthritis. TCRdb's copy holds only in-frame clones and misses some; the assay was immunoSEQ multiplex PCR. The repertoire holds 15,000 to 20,000 clones, with 65% to 85% as singletons. Sequenced input: CD8+ T cells sorted from blood. All receptors come from an adult with rheumatoid arthritis. The CDR3 runs from the conserved cysteine through the conserved F or W. D genes are given only for firm matches. Clone size, where shown, is once, few, many, or a class for clones that have expanded.

v_gene,j_gene,abundance,d_gene,CDR3nt,CDR3aa
TRBV29-1,TRBJ2-3,.,.,TGCAGCGTTGTGATCATGGTGCGGGGGCCCGGGGCAGATACGCAGTATTTT,CSVVIMVRGPGADTQYF
TRBV2,TRBJ1-1,.,.,TGTGCCAGCAGTGGGGGTAGTGGGGGGATCATGAACACTGAAGCTTTCTTT,CASSGGSGGIMNTEAFF
TRBV29-1,TRBJ1-1,.,.,TGCAGCGTTGAAAGCAGGAGAGTAATGAACACTGAAGCTTTCTTT,CSVESRRVMNTEAFF
TRBV19,TRBJ1-1,.,TRBD1,TGTGCCAGTAGTGCTTTCCACAGGGGAATGAACACTGAAGCTTTCTTT,CASSAFHRGMNTEAFF
TRBV7-2,TRBJ2-2,.,TRBD1,TGTGCCAGCAGCTTAGGCAGGGGGCTGGTCGGGGAGCTGTTTTTT,CASSLGRGLVGELFF
TRBV6-5,TRBJ2-3,once,TRBD2,TGTGCCAGCCGTAGGGGAGGGCGCACAGATACGCAGTATTTT,CASRRGGRTDTQYF
TRBV2,TRBJ2-3,.,.,TGTGCCAGCAGAGGAAGCACAGATACGCAGTATTTT,CASRGSTDTQYF
TRBV6-5,TRBJ1-2,.,.,TGTGCCAGCACCCCCCGAGTGTTGTCGGACTATGGCTACACCTTC,CASTPRVLSDYGYTF
TRBV11-1,TRBJ1-1,.,.,TGTGCCAGCAGCTTAGGGGGGAGGTGGAACACTGAAGCTTTCTTT,CASSLGGRWNTEAFF
TRBV19,TRBJ1-1,.,TRBD1,TGTGCCAGTAGTATGAACCGGTACTCCGGGACAGGTGACACTGAAGCTTTCTTT,CASSMNRYSGTGDTEAFF
TRBV6-6,TRBJ1-1,.,.,TGTGCCAGCAGTTACGTTGACACCTTGAACACTGAAGCTTTCTTT,CASSYVDTLNTEAFF
TRBV6-5,TRBJ1-4,.,.,TGTGCCAGCAGTTTGCAGGGGATTAATGAAAAACTGTTTTTT,CASSLQGINEKLFF
TRBV27,TRBJ2-7,.,.,TGTGCCAGCAGTCCCCAGGGTGGTCTTTGGCACGAGCAGTACTTC,CASSPQGGLWHEQYF
TRBV9,TRBJ1-2,.,.,TGTGCCAACATACTTCCTAGACCGGGGGGCGCGCGGGGCTACACCTTC,CANILPRPGGARGYTF
TRBV5-5,TRBJ1-1,.,.,TGTGCCAGCAGCTTGGCCTGGGGGACTGAAGCTTTCTTT,CASSLAWGTEAFF
TRBV6-1,TRBJ2-7,.,TRBD1,TGTGCCAGCAGTGAAAGACAGGGCCAAAAATCCTACGAGCAGTACTTC,CASSERQGQKSYEQYF
TRBV29-1,TRBJ2-5,.,TRBD1,TGCAGCGTATGGGGACAGGGAGAGACCCAGTACTTC,CSVWGQGETQYF
TRBV5-1,TRBJ2-7,once,TRBD2,TGCGCCAGCAGCTTGGAAAGCGGGGTCCCGAGGTACGAGCAGTACTTC,CASSLESGVPRYEQYF
TRBV6-1,TRBJ1-1,.,.,TGTGCCAGCAGTGCCGAGACAGAAAACACTGAAGCTTTCTTT,CASSAETENTEAFF
TRBV15,TRBJ2-5,.,TRBD2,TGTGCCACCAGTCCTTCGTGGCTAGCGGGAAACAAAGAGACCCAGTACTTC,CATSPSWLAGNKETQYF
TRBV6-6,TRBJ1-2,.,.,TGTGCCAGCAGTTACTCCGGGACGGTGGGGGGCTACACCTTC,CASSYSGTVGGYTF
TRBV19,TRBJ1-1,.,.,TGTGCCAGTAGGCTGGGGGCCACTGAAGCTTTCTTT,CASRLGATEAFF
TRBV5-4,TRBJ2-5,.,.,TGTGCCAGCAGCTTGGTGCGGGGGCAGTACCAAGAGACCCAGTACTTC,CASSLVRGQYQETQYF
TRBV10-3,TRBJ1-1,.,.,TGTGCCATCAGTGAGGGGCACGACGGTCTTGGGGCTGAAGCTTTCTTT,CAISEGHDGLGAEAFF
TRBV11-1,TRBJ1-1,.,.,TGTGCCAGCAGCACAAGGGGGATTTTCACTGAAGCTTTCTTT,CASSTRGIFTEAFF
TRBV4-2,TRBJ1-3,.,.,TGTGCCAGCACCCTTATCGGGGAAGCTGGAAACACCATATATTTT,CASTLIGEAGNTIYF
TRBV6-1,TRBJ2-3,.,TRBD2,TGTGCCAGCAACTTAGCGGGGGGGCGGGCAGATACGCAGTATTTT,CASNLAGGRADTQYF
TRBV7-3,TRBJ2-7,.,TRBD2,TGTGCCAGCAGCTTATTTGGCCGTGGGGCGGGGGGCGGCGAGCAGTACTTC,CASSLFGRGAGGGEQYF
TRBV30,TRBJ2-3,.,.,TGTGCCTGGAGTGTCGGGGGCCACTACACAGATACGCAGTATTTT,CAWSVGGHYTDTQYF
TRBV7-9,TRBJ2-1,.,.,TGTGCCAGCAGCTTAGTAGGGAAGTCGTCAGAGCAGTTCTTC,CASSLVGKSSEQFF
TRBV4-1,TRBJ1-4,.,TRBD1,TGCGCCAGCAGCCCGTCCACCGGGACAGGGTATGAAAAACTGTTTTTT,CASSPSTGTGYEKLFF
TRBV6-5,TRBJ2-1,.,TRBD1,TGTGCCAGCAGTTCGGGACAGGGAGATTACAATGAGCAGTTCTTC,CASSSGQGDYNEQFF
TRBV19,TRBJ2-3,.,TRBD2,TGTGCCAGTACCTTAGCGGGGGGATCGACAGATACGCAGTATTTT,CASTLAGGSTDTQYF
TRBV13,TRBJ2-7,few,TRBD1,TGTGCCAGCAGCTTAGACCCAGGGGGCGCGGGGGAGCAGTACTTC,CASSLDPGGAGEQYF
TRBV28,TRBJ2-4,.,.,TGTGCCAGCAGTGGACGCCGGGGGGCGAGGAACATTCAGTACTTC,CASSGRRGARNIQYF
TRBV5-8,TRBJ1-4,.,TRBD1,TGTGCCAGCAGCGCAGGACAGGCGACTAATGAAAAACTGTTTTTT,CASSAGQATNEKLFF
TRBV28,TRBJ2-3,.,.,TGTGCCAGCAGTTTGGGGTTTAGCGAAAAGAGCACAGATACGCAGTATTTT,CASSLGFSEKSTDTQYF
TRBV30,TRBJ1-1,.,TRBD1,TGTGCCTGGAGTTCCCTCGGGACAGGGAGGCGCACTGAAGCTTTCTTT,CAWSSLGTGRRTEAFF
TRBV27,TRBJ2-1,.,.,TGTGCCAGCAGTTATCTCGGGAATGAGCAGTTCTTC,CASSYLGNEQFF
TRBV2,TRBJ2-2,.,.,TGTGCCAGCAGTGATAGGGACTCATACACCGGGGAGCTGTTTTTT,CASSDRDSYTGELFF
TRBV19,TRBJ2-5,few,TRBD2,TGTGCCAGTAGTGGCAGGGACCTAGCGGGAAAGACCCAGTACTTC,CASSGRDLAGKTQYF
TRBV11-2,TRBJ2-7,.,TRBD2,TGTGCCAGCAGCTTAAGAGCGGGAAGCTCCTACGAGCAGTACTTC,CASSLRAGSSYEQYF
TRBV30,TRBJ2-5,.,.,TGTGCCTGGACCGGCTGGATAGGTTCAGGGGAGACCCAGTACTTC,CAWTGWIGSGETQYF